These T cell receptor beta chains were read from a single sample in a study of blood T cell repertoires in COVID-19. Profiling relied on immunoSEQ multiplex PCR, and the TCRdb table lists in-frame clones only, not all of them. Of 250,000 to 300,000 clones in the sample, 65% to 90% were seen once. What was sequenced was PBMCs or T cells enriched from blood (not recorded which). These receptors all stem from a man younger than 30 who had recovered from COVID-19. The CDR3 runs from the conserved cysteine through the conserved F or W. The D gene is left open where the match is weak.

J gene: TRBJ2-2; V gene: TRBV7-8; D gene: TRBD1; CDR3 protein: CASSPRTGSGELFF
J gene: TRBJ1-1; V gene: TRBV7-2; D gene: .; CDR3 protein: CASSLIGGGTEAFF
J gene: TRBJ2-1; V gene: TRBV27; D gene: TRBD2; CDR3 protein: CASSLSTLAGGGNEQFF
J gene: TRBJ1-2; V gene: TRBV7-8; D gene: .; CDR3 protein: CASSLGSESNYGYTF
J gene: TRBJ1-5; V gene: TRBV5-6; D gene: .; CDR3 protein: CASSLDGSQPQHF
J gene: TRBJ2-2; V gene: TRBV9; D gene: .; CDR3 protein: CASSVAGANTGELFF
J gene: TRBJ1-1; V gene: TRBV18; D gene: .; CDR3 protein: CASSFGPGATNTEAFF
J gene: TRBJ1-2; V gene: TRBV10-3; D gene: .; CDR3 protein: CAISELRGPYGYTF
J gene: TRBJ2-3; V gene: TRBV29-1; D gene: .; CDR3 protein: CSVEAGTDTQYF
J gene: TRBJ1-5; V gene: TRBV6-1; D gene: .; CDR3 protein: CASSERWSFRQPQHF
J gene: TRBJ2-3; V gene: TRBV5-4; D gene: .; CDR3 protein: CASSFTAGGTDTQYF
J gene: TRBJ2-7; V gene: TRBV7-2; D gene: .; CDR3 protein: CASSPDRDYEQYF